Following are 19 T cell receptor beta chains from one sample sequenced in a study of blood T cell repertoires in COVID-19. The table came from immunoSEQ multiplex PCR; TCRdb's copy has only in-frame clones and leaves some out. The profile covers about 210,000 clones, with about 83% appearing a single time and 7.6% taken by the ten largest. Input material: peripheral blood. These receptors originate from a woman aged 45-65 years with active or convalescent COVID-19.

This rearrangement joins TRBV7-2 to TRBJ2-1, with TRBD2 as a possible D gene (5 bases). V lost 1 base and J 12 bases, leaving 10 bases between the germline ends. CDR1 and CDR2 (germline): SGHTA, FQGNSA. This CDR3 is built from 12 residues. For the CDR3, the DNA is TGTGCCAGCAGCTTAGTAGCGATAGGGCAGTTCTTC. Its translation is CASSLVAIGQFF.

V gene TRBV4-1 combines with J gene TRBJ2-7; 14 bases agree with TRBD2. This CDR3 contains 15 residues. V trimming: 5 bases; J trimming: 7 bases; junction bases outside the gene matches: 7. The germline gives CDR1 MGHRA, CDR2 YSYEKL. The CDR3 DNA reads as TGCGCCAGCAGCGCCCGACTAGCGGGAGGGCGGGAGCAGTACTTC. This gives the protein CASSARLAGGREQYF.

The V call is TRBV19, the J call TRBJ1-2, with a weak D call TRBD1 (6 bases). The CDR3 runs to 14 residues. Germline V gene sequence: CDR1 LNHDA, CDR2 SQIVND (reference sequence). V was clipped by 5 bases and J by 2 bases, with 12 bases between them. CDR3 amino acids: CASSRDKLNYGYTF. The CDR3 DNA is TGTGCCAGTAGTCGGGACAAACTGAACTATGGCTACACCTTC.

The genes are TRBV5-1 and TRBJ1-2; a weak D match, TRBD1 (5 bases). Looked up from germline, CDR1 is SGHRS and CDR2 is YFSETQ. The CDR3 length is 15 residues. V lost 1 base, J lost 3 bases, and 13 bases lay in between. CDR3 coding DNA: TGCGCCAGCAGCTTGACAGGTGGCCTTGACTATGGCTACACCTTC. Encoded protein: CASSLTGGLDYGYTF.

V gene TRBV15 combines with J gene TRBJ1-4; TRBD1 matches at 10 bases. The CDR3 is 15 amino acids. J lost 4 bases, V lost 5 bases, and 4 bases had no gene match. In germline, CDR1 is LNHNV, CDR2 YYDKDF (reference sequence). CDR3 sequence (DNA): TGTGCCACCAGCGCGCGGACAGGGGGTAATGAAAAACTGTTTTTT. As protein: CATSARTGGNEKLFF.

J is TRBJ1-6 and V is TRBV7-3; no clear D. The germline V and J ends were trimmed by 1 base and 8 bases, with 12 bases remaining between them. The germline CDR1 and CDR2 sequences are SGHTA and FQGTGA. CDR3 length: 15 amino acids. CDR3 amino acids: CASSLIEAPYSPLHF. In nucleotides, the CDR3 is TGTGCCAGCAGCTTAATCGAAGCTCCCTATTCACCCCTCCACTTT.

The chain uses TRBV5-1 and TRBJ2-5; the match to TRBD1 covers 10 bases. The CDR3 length is 13 residues. Losses at the gene ends were 7 bases for V and 5 bases for J; bases not matched to a gene: 5. CDR1 and CDR2 (germline): SGHRS, YFSETQ. CDR3 in DNA: TGCGCCAGCTCGGACAGGGGGAGGGAGACCCAGTACTTC. Translating gives CASSDRGRETQYF.

The gene calls are TRBV6-5 and TRBJ1-2, with 9 bases matching TRBD1. The CDR3 is 14 residues long. CDR1 is MNHEY and CDR2 is SVGAGI in the germline V gene. Trimming took 7 bases from V and 0 from J; bases not matched to a gene: 3. As DNA, the CDR3 is TGTGCCAGCAAAAGACAGGGGGCTAACTATGGCTACACCTTC. Translation: CASKRQGANYGYTF.

The chain uses TRBV6-1 and TRBJ2-3; no definite D call. This CDR3 has 13 residues. V lost 2 bases, J lost 3 bases, and 6 bases lay in between. The germline CDR1 and CDR2 sequences are MNHNS and SASEGT. The CDR3 reads CASSEQETDTQYF. The CDR3 DNA follows: TGTGCCAGCAGTGAACAGGAAACAGATACGCAGTATTTT.

This clone is a singleton in its sample. The V and J genes are TRBV6-5 and TRBJ1-2; tentative D call: TRBD1 (5 bases). CDR1 and CDR2 (germline): MNHEY, SVGAGI. The CDR3 contains 15 residues. V was shortened by 5 bases and J by 0 bases, with 13 bases between the two germline ends. CDR3 DNA: TGTGCCAGCAGTAGTCGGGGGTCCGCTAACTATGGCTACACCTTC. It encodes CASSSRGSANYGYTF.

This clone appeared a few times. V is TRBV5-1 and J is TRBJ1-4; TRBD1 agrees at 8 bases. Germline loops: CDR1 SGHRS, CDR2 YFSETQ. The CDR3 consists of 15 residues. J was trimmed by 7 bases and V by 0 bases; bases with no gene match: 5. The CDR3 reads CASSLASGGGEKLFF. As DNA, the CDR3 is TGCGCCAGCAGCTTGGCATCAGGGGGCGGTGAAAAACTGTTTTTT.

The table lists this clone with a count of one. The CDR3 here is CASSAGTSSYNEQFF. CDR3 nucleotides: TGCGCCAGCAGTGCCGGGACTAGCTCCTACAATGAGCAGTTCTTC. The rearrangement uses TRBV10-1 and TRBJ2-1; the match to TRBD2 covers 8 bases. Germline lookup yields CDR1 WNHNN and CDR2 SYGVQD (reference sequence). The CDR3 runs 15 residues. V trimming: 4 bases; J trimming: 0 bases; junction bases outside the gene matches: 2.

In its sample, this clone was seen a few times. CDR3 region: CASSTPTGASSYEQYV. The CDR3 DNA is TGTGCCAGCAGCACCCCGACAGGGGCCTCCTCCTACGAGCAGTACGTC. The rearrangement joins TRBV5-5 to TRBJ2-7; 8 bases map to TRBD1. J lost 0 bases, V lost 4 bases, and 9 bases had no gene match. Germline-derived CDR1 and CDR2 are SGHKS and YYEKEE (reference sequence). The CDR3 totals 16 residues.

CDR3 in amino acids: CASKRGTDLRDTQYF. CDR3 nucleotide sequence: TGTGCCAGCAAGCGAGGGACTGACTTGAGAGATACGCAGTATTTT. The chain couples TRBV2 to TRBJ2-3; possibly TRBD2 for D (6 bases). Trimming stripped 7 bases from V and 5 bases from J, with 19 bases between. CDR1 and CDR2 (germline): SNHLY, FYNNEI. The CDR3 covers 15 residues. Full variable domain (outside the CDR3, taken from reference TRBV2 and TRBJ2-3): EPEVTQTPSHQVTQMGQEVILRCVPISNHLYFYWYRQILGQKVEFLVSFYNNEISEKSEIFDDQFSVERPDGSNFTLKIRSTKLEDSAMYFCASKRGTDLRDTQYFGPGTRLTVL.

The chain combines TRBV29-1 with TRBJ2-1; 8 nucleotides match TRBD2. Germline lookup yields CDR1 SQVTM and CDR2 ANQGSEA. This CDR3 is 13 amino acids long. With 6 bases clipped from V and 3 bases from J, the junction kept 4 bases outside the gene matches. CDR3 loop: CSVGTSVYNEQFF. CDR3 coding DNA: TGCAGCGTCGGGACTAGTGTCTACAATGAGCAGTTCTTC.

This sequence joins TRBV6-5 and TRBJ2-1, with D possibly TRBD1 on 6 matching bases. The length of the CDR3 is 14 residues. The V end lost 5 bases, the J end lost 6 bases, and 14 bases lay between the germline ends. Germline CDR1 reads MNHEY; CDR2 reads SVGAGI. Here the CDR3 reads CASSRQDPPNEQFF. CDR3 in DNA: TGTGCCAGCAGTCGACAGGACCCCCCCAATGAGCAGTTCTTC.

This clone was seen once. The chain is built from TRBV5-1 and TRBJ1-1, with D possibly matching TRBD1 (5 bases). Germline CDR1 reads SGHRS; CDR2 reads YFSETQ. V lost 3 bases, J lost 10 bases, and 19 bases lay in between. This CDR3 is built from 14 residues. The CDR3 DNA reads as TGCGCCAGCAGCTCCTCCGGGACTGCGCTTGGAGCTTTCTTT. This sequence encodes CASSSSGTALGAFF.

The J gene is TRBJ2-1, the V gene TRBV12-5; 7 bases map to TRBD2. J was trimmed by 0 bases and V by 7 bases; bases with no gene match: 6. Looked up from germline, CDR1 is LGHNT and CDR2 is FRNRAP. The CDR3 totals 15 residues. The CDR3 spells CASAGEGSSYNEQFF. The CDR3 DNA sequence: TGTGCTAGTGCCGGGGAGGGGAGCTCCTACAATGAGCAGTTCTTC.

J is TRBJ1-5 and V is TRBV4-1; TRBD1 might be the D (6 bases). Germline-derived CDR1 and CDR2 are MGHRA and YSYEKL. The CDR3 loop spans 16 amino acids. Trimming removed 2 bases at V and 2 bases at J, with 13 bases between. The CDR3 sequence: CASSQLLNRGNQPQHF. CDR3 nucleotide sequence: TGCGCCAGCAGCCAACTCCTAAACAGGGGCAATCAGCCCCAGCATTTT.